The clone carrying this T cell receptor beta chain was observed once. As processed by the authors: Quantification of nucleated cells was approximated via reference gene primer amplification. Produced via immunoSEQ multiplex PCR; TCRdb's table is partial and in-frame only. The D gene and trimming were derived from the DNA, and the V and J assignments and clone size from that table. Here the sample spans 250,000 to 400,000 clones, approximately 90% being singletons. While infection was still active, Seattle patients were enrolled and then followed longitudinally. The source of the sample is a study of blood T cell repertoires in COVID-19. About the research overall: The United States, Italy and Spain provided the acute and convalescent COVID-19 samples.

This TCR was sampled from a young woman with COVID-19, enrolled during active disease. The sample consisted of peripheral blood.

DNA of the CDR3: TGTGCCAGCAGTTTGGGACTAGCGGGGACCTATACGCAGTATTTT. Translating gives CASSLGLAGTYTQYF. This chain uses TRBV27 with TRBJ2-3; 13 nucleotides align to TRBD2. J was trimmed by 7 bases and V by 3 bases; bases with no gene match: 4. The CDR3 spans 15 residues. CDR1 is MNHEY and CDR2 is SMNVEV in the germline V gene (reference sequence).